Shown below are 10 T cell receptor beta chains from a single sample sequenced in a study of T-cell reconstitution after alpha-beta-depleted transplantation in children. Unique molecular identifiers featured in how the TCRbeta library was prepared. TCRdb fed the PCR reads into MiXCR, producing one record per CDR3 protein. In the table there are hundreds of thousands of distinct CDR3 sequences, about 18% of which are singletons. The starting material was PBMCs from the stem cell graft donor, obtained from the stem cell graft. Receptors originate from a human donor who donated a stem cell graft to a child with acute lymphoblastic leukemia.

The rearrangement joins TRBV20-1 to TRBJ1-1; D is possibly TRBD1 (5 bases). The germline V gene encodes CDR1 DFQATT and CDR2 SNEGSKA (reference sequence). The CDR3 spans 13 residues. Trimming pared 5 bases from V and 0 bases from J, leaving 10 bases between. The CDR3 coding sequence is TGCAGTGCTCCGGGACCGATGAACACTGAAGCTTTCTTT. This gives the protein CSAPGPMNTEAFF.

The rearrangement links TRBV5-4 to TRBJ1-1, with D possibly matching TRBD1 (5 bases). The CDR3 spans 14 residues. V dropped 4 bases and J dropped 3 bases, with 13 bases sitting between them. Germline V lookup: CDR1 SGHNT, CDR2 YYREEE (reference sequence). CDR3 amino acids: CASSLGVGDTEAFF. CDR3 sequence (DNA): TGTGCCAGCAGCCTAGGGGTAGGGGACACTGAAGCTTTCTTT.

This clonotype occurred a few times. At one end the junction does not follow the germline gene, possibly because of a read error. CDR3 in amino acids: CKVGTGIHLYSNQPQHF. Here the CDR3 DNA reads TGTAAGGTGGGAACAGGGATACACCTTTATAGCAATCAGCCCCAGCATTTT. The chain joins TRBV29-1 to TRBJ1-5, with D possibly TRBD1 on 6 matching bases. The CDR3 totals 17 residues. Germline V gene data show CDR1 as SQVTM and CDR2 as ANQGSEA.

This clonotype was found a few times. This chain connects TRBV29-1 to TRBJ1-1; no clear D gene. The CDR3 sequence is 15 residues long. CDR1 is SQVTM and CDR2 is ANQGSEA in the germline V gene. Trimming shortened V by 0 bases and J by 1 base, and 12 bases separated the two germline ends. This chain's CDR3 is CSVEEDVPQNTEAFF. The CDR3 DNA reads TGCAGCGTTGAAGAAGACGTCCCGCAGAACACTGAAGCTTTCTTT.

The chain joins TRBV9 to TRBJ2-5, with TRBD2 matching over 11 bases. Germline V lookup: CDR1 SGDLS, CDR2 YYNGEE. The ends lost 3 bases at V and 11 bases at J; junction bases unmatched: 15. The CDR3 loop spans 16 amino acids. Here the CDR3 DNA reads TGTGCCAGCAGCGCCGTATTAGCGGGAGGGCCGGGGCCGCAGTACTTC. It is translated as CASSAVLAGGPGPQYF.

This CDR3 reads CVLRDTSTYEQYF. Here the CDR3 DNA reads TGTGTCTTACGGGACACCTCCACCTACGAGCAGTACTTC. The chain has TRBV6-1 and TRBJ2-7; tentatively, D is TRBD1 (6 bases). Per germline, CDR1 MNHNS and CDR2 SASEGT. The length of the CDR3 is 13 residues.

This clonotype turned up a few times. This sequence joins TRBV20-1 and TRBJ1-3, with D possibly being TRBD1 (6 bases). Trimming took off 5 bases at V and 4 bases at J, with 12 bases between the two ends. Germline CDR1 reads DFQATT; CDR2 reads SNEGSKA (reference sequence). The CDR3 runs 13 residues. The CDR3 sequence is CSASRGAGNTIYF. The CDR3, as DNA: TGCAGTGCTTCCAGGGGCGCCGGAAACACCATATATTTT.

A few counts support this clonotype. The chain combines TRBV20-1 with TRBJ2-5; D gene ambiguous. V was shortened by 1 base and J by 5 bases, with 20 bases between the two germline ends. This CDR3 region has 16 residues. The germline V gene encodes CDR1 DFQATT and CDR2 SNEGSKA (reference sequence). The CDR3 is CSARGAQGVWVETQYF. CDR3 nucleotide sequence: TGCAGTGCTAGAGGGGCCCAAGGAGTTTGGGTGGAGACCCAGTACTTC.

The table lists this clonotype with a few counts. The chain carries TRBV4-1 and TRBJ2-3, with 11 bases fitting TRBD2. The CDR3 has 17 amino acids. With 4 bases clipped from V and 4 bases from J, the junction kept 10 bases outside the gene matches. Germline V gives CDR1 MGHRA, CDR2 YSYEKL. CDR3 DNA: TGCGCCAGCAGCCGGACACTAGCGGGAGCCCTAGCAGATACGCAGTATTTT. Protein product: CASSRTLAGALADTQYF.

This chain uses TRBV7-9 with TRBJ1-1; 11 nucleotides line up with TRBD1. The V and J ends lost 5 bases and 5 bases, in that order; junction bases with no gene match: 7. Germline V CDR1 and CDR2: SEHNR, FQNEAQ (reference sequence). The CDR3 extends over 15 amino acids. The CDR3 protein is CASSGWTGGRTEAFF. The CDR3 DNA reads TGTGCCAGCAGCGGGTGGACAGGGGGCAGGACTGAAGCTTTCTTT.